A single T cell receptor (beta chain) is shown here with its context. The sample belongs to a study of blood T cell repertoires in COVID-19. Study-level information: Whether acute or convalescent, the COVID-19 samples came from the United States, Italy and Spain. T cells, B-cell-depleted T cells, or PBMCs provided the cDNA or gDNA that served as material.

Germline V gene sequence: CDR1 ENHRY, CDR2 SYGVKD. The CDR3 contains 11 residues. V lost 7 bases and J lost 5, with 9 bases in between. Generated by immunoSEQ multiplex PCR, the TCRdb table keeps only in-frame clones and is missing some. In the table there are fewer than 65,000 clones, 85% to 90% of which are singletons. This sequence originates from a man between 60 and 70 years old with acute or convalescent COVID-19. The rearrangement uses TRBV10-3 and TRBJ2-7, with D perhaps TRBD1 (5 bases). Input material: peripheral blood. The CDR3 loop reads CAINTGDEQYF. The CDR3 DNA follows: TGTGCCATCAACACAGGTGACGAGCAGTACTTC.